This TCR beta chain originates from a study of blood T cells in healthy people across ages. Then a second PCR, running roughly 7 to 11 cycles, was carried out with a sample-barcoded 5' primer and a J-beta primer mix. Each cDNA molecule was tagged by a template-switch adaptor with 12 random nucleotides. TCRdb recomputed calls from the 5' RACE reads with MiXCR, one row per CDR3 protein. This sample has some 640,000 distinct CDR3 sequences; about 30% occur once, and the top ten carry around 16%. Individuals who donated were healthy Caucasians from Russia aged about 6 to 100. This clonotype was counted at least ten times. CDR3 size: 14 residues. Trimming left V 0 bases short and J 7 bases short, with 12 bases between. The germline CDR1 and CDR2 sequences are SGHTA and FQGNSA.

Sequencing was carried out using blood. The chain has TRBV7-2 and TRBJ2-5; D is unresolved. The receptor was derived from a woman older than 75 in good health. CDR3 protein: CASSLAKASGTQYF. The CDR3, as DNA: TGTGCCAGCAGCTTAGCGAAGGCTTCGGGGACCCAGTACTTC.